This TCR beta chain emerged from a study of identical twins. TCRdb re-analysed the 5' RACE reads in MiXCR, keeping a single row per CDR3 protein. The table lists 200,000 to 300,000 distinct CDR3 sequences, 5.5% to 8% of them singletons. CDR3 length: 13 residues. Germline-derived CDR1 and CDR2 are ENHRY and SYGVKD. Trimming removed 5 bases at V and 1 base at J, with 8 bases between. Study-level findings and limits: Zero-insertion results could be subject to partial confounding by invariant MAIT and iNKT cells. Memory repertoires showed no such pattern, whereas abundant cord blood beta clonotypes carried fewer insertions.

This clonotype occurred many times. Its antigen is not identified. These data were likewise used in another study, on yellow fever vaccine responses in identical twins.

The origin of this receptor is a woman between 18 and 30 years old in good health. Sequenced: memory (CD45RO+) T cells sorted from blood. V gene TRBV10-3 combines with J gene TRBJ2-5; D perhaps matches TRBD1 (6 bases). CDR3 sequence reads: CAISPGAQETQYF. In DNA form, the CDR3 reads TGTGCCATCAGTCCAGGGGCCCAAGAGACCCAGTACTTC.